Many counts were recorded for the clone carrying this T cell receptor (beta chain). Its antigen is undetermined. This entry belongs to a study of T cell repertoires in cytomegalovirus infection. A single record per CDR3 protein comes from TCRdb applying MiXCR to the reads. The sample holds more than 95,000 distinct CDR3 sequences, approximately 30% seen once. Trimming removed 2 bases at V and 5 bases at J, with 19 bases between. The CDR3 length is 16 residues. CDR1 is SEHNR and CDR2 is FQNEAQ in the germline V gene (reference sequence). This receptor was obtained from a human donor in good health (CMV status not recorded). Some clones in this sample may be carry-over from other donors' samples. This material consisted of CD8+ T cells from cultured PBMCs, taken from culture after CMV antigen stimulation. This sequence joins TRBV7-9 and TRBJ2-7; a possible D gene is TRBD1 (6 bases). The CDR3 coding sequence is TGTGCCAGCAGCTTAACCTACGGAACAGGGTTCCACGAGCAGTACTTC. As protein: CASSLTYGTGFHEQYF.